This is a list of T cell receptor beta chains from one sample in a study of shared clonotypes between healthy human individuals. Assay: immunoSEQ multiplex PCR; the TCRdb copy retains only in-frame clones and omits some. The table includes approximately 2.5 million clones, roughly nine tenths detected once. The sample was naive CD4+ T cells sorted from blood. The receptors originated from a man younger than 35 in good health. The CDR3 runs from the conserved cysteine through the conserved F or W. The D gene is left open where the match is weak. Only part of the rows carry a size: once, few, many, or a class if the clone is expanded.

V gene: TRBV27
CDR3 length: 15
D gene: TRBD1
J gene: TRBJ1-3
clone size: NA
CDR3 protein: CASRETGGHGNTIYF
CDR3 DNA: TGTGCCAGCAGGGAGACAGGGGGCCATGGAAACACCATATATTTT

V gene: TRBV9
CDR3 length: 16
D gene: NA
J gene: TRBJ2-2
clone size: NA
CDR3 protein: CASSADPGGFPGELFF
CDR3 DNA: TGTGCCAGCAGCGCTGATCCGGGCGGGTTCCCCGGGGAGCTGTTTTTT

V gene: TRBV19
CDR3 length: 13
D gene: NA
J gene: TRBJ1-6
clone size: NA
CDR3 protein: CASSIPGNSPLHF
CDR3 DNA: TGTGCCAGTAGTATTCCAGGGAATTCACCCCTCCACTTT

V gene: TRBV2
CDR3 length: 16
D gene: NA
J gene: TRBJ1-1
clone size: NA
CDR3 protein: CASSVGRSHMNTEAFF
CDR3 DNA: TGTGCCAGCAGTGTAGGGCGGTCTCACATGAACACTGAAGCTTTCTTT

V gene: TRBV29-1
CDR3 length: 16
D gene: TRBD1
J gene: TRBJ1-1
clone size: NA
CDR3 protein: CSVLGTGGGWGTEAFF
CDR3 DNA: TGCAGCGTTCTTGGGACAGGGGGCGGGTGGGGCACTGAAGCTTTCTTT

V gene: TRBV5-1
CDR3 length: 16
D gene: TRBD1
J gene: TRBJ2-1
clone size: once
CDR3 protein: CASSLTGELNINEQFF
CDR3 DNA: TGCGCCAGCAGCTTGACAGGGGAACTGAATATTAATGAGCAGTTCTTC

V gene: TRBV7-2
CDR3 length: 18
D gene: NA
J gene: TRBJ1-5
clone size: NA
CDR3 protein: CASSFFMTGSSSNQPQHF
CDR3 DNA: TGTGCCAGCAGCTTCTTCATGACAGGTTCGAGTAGCAATCAGCCCCAGCATTTT

V gene: TRBV6-1
CDR3 length: 13
D gene: NA
J gene: TRBJ1-2
clone size: NA
CDR3 protein: CASSEGTAFGYTF
CDR3 DNA: TGTGCCAGCAGTGAAGGGACAGCCTTTGGCTACACCTTC

V gene: TRBV7-2
CDR3 length: 15
D gene: TRBD2
J gene: TRBJ2-1
clone size: NA
CDR3 protein: CASSLSGGLYNEQFF
CDR3 DNA: TGTGCCAGCAGCCTTAGCGGGGGACTATACAATGAGCAGTTCTTC

V gene: TRBV2
CDR3 length: 14
D gene: TRBD2
J gene: TRBJ2-7
clone size: NA
CDR3 protein: CASRANGGAYEQYF
CDR3 DNA: TGTGCCAGCAGGGCTAACGGGGGGGCCTACGAGCAGTACTTC

V gene: TRBV28
CDR3 length: 11
D gene: NA
J gene: TRBJ2-1
clone size: NA
CDR3 protein: CASSLFDEQFF
CDR3 DNA: TGTGCCAGCAGTTTATTCGATGAGCAGTTCTTC

V gene: TRBV5-4
CDR3 length: 14
D gene: NA
J gene: TRBJ1-1
clone size: NA
CDR3 protein: CASSRWDQNTEAFF
CDR3 DNA: TGTGCCAGCAGCAGATGGGACCAAAACACTGAAGCTTTCTTT

V gene: TRBV6-1
CDR3 length: 16
D gene: TRBD2
J gene: TRBJ2-3
clone size: NA
CDR3 protein: CASSVFSGGDPDTQYF
CDR3 DNA: TGTGCCAGCAGTGTTTTTAGCGGGGGGGATCCAGATACGCAGTATTTT

V gene: TRBV7-9
CDR3 length: 16
D gene: NA
J gene: TRBJ1-4
clone size: NA
CDR3 protein: CASSSGVGTTPEKLFF
CDR3 DNA: TGTGCCAGCAGCAGTGGGGTGGGGACAACTCCTGAAAAACTGTTTTTT

V gene: TRBV7-8
CDR3 length: 13
D gene: NA
J gene: TRBJ1-3
clone size: NA
CDR3 protein: CASRVSSGNTIYF
CDR3 DNA: TGTGCCAGCAGAGTAAGCTCTGGAAACACCATATATTTT

V gene: TRBV19
CDR3 length: 16
D gene: TRBD1
J gene: TRBJ2-3
clone size: once
CDR3 protein: CASSIGTGTSTDTQYF
CDR3 DNA: TGTGCCAGTAGTATAGGGACAGGGACTAGCACAGATACGCAGTATTTT

V gene: TRBV20-1
CDR3 length: 11
D gene: NA
J gene: TRBJ2-7
clone size: NA
CDR3 protein: CSAGDPLEQYF
CDR3 DNA: TGCAGCGCTGGGGATCCACTCGAGCAGTACTTC

V gene: TRBV7-2
CDR3 length: 16
D gene: NA
J gene: TRBJ2-3
clone size: NA
CDR3 protein: CASSLAMGHGTDTQYF
CDR3 DNA: TGTGCCAGCAGCTTAGCTATGGGGCACGGCACAGATACGCAGTATTTT

V gene: TRBV6-1
CDR3 length: 14
D gene: TRBD1
J gene: TRBJ2-3
clone size: NA
CDR3 protein: CASRGQGSTDTQYF
CDR3 DNA: TGTGCCAGCAGGGGACAGGGATCCACAGATACGCAGTATTTT

V gene: TRBV30
CDR3 length: 14
D gene: NA
J gene: TRBJ2-2
clone size: NA
CDR3 protein: CAWRPGARTGELFF
CDR3 DNA: TGTGCCTGGAGGCCAGGGGCAAGAACCGGGGAGCTGTTTTTT

V gene: TRBV10-3
CDR3 length: 15
D gene: NA
J gene: TRBJ1-1
clone size: NA
CDR3 protein: CAISESGPSNTEAFF
CDR3 DNA: TGTGCCATCAGTGAGTCTGGACCTTCGAACACTGAAGCTTTCTTT

V gene: TRBV28
CDR3 length: 15
D gene: TRBD2
J gene: TRBJ2-3
clone size: NA
CDR3 protein: CASSPPSGSTDTQYF
CDR3 DNA: TGTGCCAGCAGTCCCCCTAGCGGGAGCACAGATACGCAGTATTTT

V gene: TRBV6-5
CDR3 length: 15
D gene: TRBD1
J gene: TRBJ1-6
clone size: few
CDR3 protein: CASSRGTGFNSPLHF
CDR3 DNA: TGTGCCAGCAGTCGAGGGACAGGATTTAATTCACCCCTCCACTTT

V gene: TRBV19
CDR3 length: 15
D gene: NA
J gene: TRBJ1-1
clone size: few
CDR3 protein: CASSTGGYLNTEAFF
CDR3 DNA: TGTGCCAGTAGTACCGGCGGGTACCTGAACACTGAAGCTTTCTTT

V gene: TRBV4-2
CDR3 length: 16
D gene: NA
J gene: TRBJ1-4
clone size: NA
CDR3 protein: CASSQDGDRPNEKLFF
CDR3 DNA: TGTGCCAGCAGCCAAGATGGTGACAGACCTAATGAAAAACTGTTTTTT

V gene: TRBV30
CDR3 length: 13
D gene: NA
J gene: TRBJ1-2
clone size: few
CDR3 protein: CAWSDMRGKGYTF
CDR3 DNA: TGTGCCTGGAGCGACATGCGAGGGAAAGGCTACACCTTC

V gene: TRBV19
CDR3 length: 13
D gene: TRBD1
J gene: TRBJ1-2
clone size: NA
CDR3 protein: CASSGTGVYGYTF
CDR3 DNA: TGTGCCAGTAGTGGGACAGGGGTATATGGCTACACCTTC

V gene: TRBV18
CDR3 length: 15
D gene: TRBD2
J gene: TRBJ2-7
clone size: NA
CDR3 protein: CASSPPAREGHEQYF
CDR3 DNA: TGTGCCAGCTCACCACCCGCGCGGGAGGGCCACGAGCAGTACTTC

V gene: TRBV5-1
CDR3 length: 13
D gene: NA
J gene: TRBJ1-1
clone size: NA
CDR3 protein: CASSSGINTEAFF
CDR3 DNA: TGCGCCAGCAGCTCGGGAATTAACACTGAAGCTTTCTTT

V gene: TRBV10-3
CDR3 length: 14
D gene: TRBD1
J gene: TRBJ2-2
clone size: NA
CDR3 protein: CAISRDRGGGELFF
CDR3 DNA: TGTGCCATCAGCCGGGACAGGGGAGGCGGGGAGCTGTTTTTT

V gene: TRBV28
CDR3 length: 15
D gene: NA
J gene: TRBJ1-6
clone size: NA
CDR3 protein: CASSLGSSYNSPLHF
CDR3 DNA: TGTGCCAGCAGTTTGGGTAGCTCCTATAATTCACCCCTCCACTTT

V gene: TRBV7-9
CDR3 length: 16
D gene: TRBD1
J gene: TRBJ1-4
clone size: NA
CDR3 protein: CASSWGQGADNEKLFF
CDR3 DNA: TGTGCCAGCAGCTGGGGACAGGGGGCAGATAATGAAAAACTGTTTTTT

V gene: TRBV28
CDR3 length: 15
D gene: TRBD1
J gene: TRBJ2-7
clone size: NA
CDR3 protein: CASRAVGTANYEQYF
CDR3 DNA: TGTGCCAGCAGAGCCGTAGGGACAGCAAACTACGAGCAGTACTTC

V gene: TRBV11-2
CDR3 length: 14
D gene: TRBD2
J gene: TRBJ2-3
clone size: NA
CDR3 protein: CASSPGTNTDTQYF
CDR3 DNA: TGTGCCAGCAGCCCGGGGACTAACACAGATACGCAGTATTTT

V gene: TRBV30
CDR3 length: 12
D gene: NA
J gene: TRBJ2-5
clone size: NA
CDR3 protein: CAWSALRETQYF
CDR3 DNA: TGTGCCTGGAGCGCCCTTCGGGAGACCCAGTACTTC

V gene: TRBV2
CDR3 length: 13
D gene: NA
J gene: TRBJ1-1
clone size: few
CDR3 protein: CASRENLNTEAFF
CDR3 DNA: TGTGCCAGCAGGGAGAACCTGAACACTGAAGCTTTCTTT

V gene: TRBV9
CDR3 length: 16
D gene: TRBD1
J gene: TRBJ1-4
clone size: NA
CDR3 protein: CASSVARGFANEKLFF
CDR3 DNA: TGTGCCAGCAGCGTAGCCAGGGGGTTTGCTAATGAAAAACTGTTTTTT